The rows below give T cell receptor beta chains drawn from one sample of a study of early T cells in non-severe SARS-CoV-2 infection. In TCRdb, the 5' RACE reads were re-called with MiXCR into one record per CDR3 protein. The sample consists of roughly 40,000 distinct CDR3 sequences, roughly 7% of them appearing once. Sequencing used whole blood. The source is an adult who was a healthcare worker with PCR-confirmed SARS-CoV-2 infection or an uninfected control (not recorded which). Both conserved end residues are part of each CDR3. D genes are given only for firm matches. The size field is filled for only some rows; it gives once, few, many or a size class.

clone_size: -
v_call: TRBV7-9
j_call: TRBJ2-3
d_call: TRBD1
cdr3_aa: CASRPAGTGTTDTQYF
cdr3_nt: TGTGCCAGCAGACCAGCCGGGACAGGGACCACAGATACGCAGTATTTT

clone_size: many
v_call: TRBV4-3
j_call: TRBJ2-7
d_call: TRBD2
cdr3_aa: CASSLTGTSGFYEQYF
cdr3_nt: TGCGCCAGCAGCCTCACCGGGACTAGCGGCTTCTACGAGCAGTACTTC

clone_size: many
v_call: TRBV4-2
j_call: TRBJ2-3
d_call: -
cdr3_aa: CASSQWRTDTQYF
cdr3_nt: TGTGCCAGCAGCCAATGGCGCACAGATACGCAGTATTTT

clone_size: -
v_call: TRBV6-2/TRBV6-3
j_call: TRBJ1-1
d_call: -
cdr3_aa: CASSLGSTVIGAFF
cdr3_nt: TGTGCCAGCAGTTTGGGTTCAACTGTAATCGGGGCTTTCTTT

clone_size: -
v_call: TRBV4-3
j_call: TRBJ2-3
d_call: TRBD1
cdr3_aa: CASSRTGGLFTQYF
cdr3_nt: TGCGCCAGCAGCCGGACAGGGGGCTTGTTTACGCAGTATTTT

clone_size: many
v_call: TRBV12-3/TRBV12-4
j_call: TRBJ1-2
d_call: -
cdr3_aa: CASTPGTNYGYTF
cdr3_nt: TGTGCCAGCACCCCGGGAACTAACTATGGCTACACCTTC

clone_size: few
v_call: TRBV5-5
j_call: TRBJ1-6
d_call: -
cdr3_aa: CASSLFQRNNSPLHF
cdr3_nt: TGTGCCAGCAGCTTGTTCCAACGGAATAATTCACCCCTCCACTTT

clone_size: many
v_call: TRBV7-9
j_call: TRBJ2-7
d_call: TRBD1
cdr3_aa: CASSSPGTGTYEQYF
cdr3_nt: TGTGCCAGCAGCAGTCCCGGGACAGGAACCTACGAGCAGTACTTC

clone_size: few
v_call: TRBV18
j_call: TRBJ2-2
d_call: TRBD1
cdr3_aa: CASSPKMRTGPTGELFF
cdr3_nt: TGTGCCAGCTCACCAAAGATGAGGACAGGGCCCACCGGGGAGCTGTTTTTT

clone_size: many
v_call: TRBV7-9
j_call: TRBJ2-7
d_call: -
cdr3_aa: CASSSQTGGGYEQYF
cdr3_nt: TGTGCCAGCAGCTCACAGACCGGTGGGGGTTACGAGCAGTACTTC

clone_size: many
v_call: TRBV12-3/TRBV12-4
j_call: TRBJ2-7
d_call: -
cdr3_aa: CASSLRGYEQYF
cdr3_nt: TGTGCCAGCAGCCTCAGGGGCTACGAGCAGTACTTC

clone_size: -
v_call: TRBV5-4
j_call: TRBJ2-3
d_call: -
cdr3_aa: CARSLDGHTQYF
cdr3_nt: TGTGCCAGGAGCTTGGATGGGCATACGCAGTATTTT

clone_size: -
v_call: TRBV28
j_call: TRBJ1-2
d_call: TRBD1
cdr3_aa: CASRIQGAEGYTF
cdr3_nt: TGTGCCAGCAGAATCCAGGGGGCTGAGGGCTACACCTTC

clone_size: few
v_call: TRBV10-3
j_call: TRBJ2-3
d_call: TRBD2
cdr3_aa: CAISLAGSFTDTQYF
cdr3_nt: TGTGCCATCAGCTTAGCGGGATCTTTCACAGATACGCAGTATTTT

clone_size: many
v_call: TRBV18
j_call: TRBJ2-5
d_call: -
cdr3_aa: CASSPPVVQTQYF
cdr3_nt: TGTGCCAGCTCACCACCGGTAGTACAGACCCAGTACTTC

clone_size: -
v_call: TRBV10-3
j_call: TRBJ2-5
d_call: -
cdr3_aa: CAIRMQGKTETQYF
cdr3_nt: TGTGCCATCAGAATGCAGGGGAAGACAGAGACCCAGTACTTC

clone_size: many
v_call: TRBV12-3/TRBV12-4
j_call: TRBJ2-7
d_call: -
cdr3_aa: CASSSRGLITSSYEQYF
cdr3_nt: TGTGCCAGCAGCTCCCGCGGGCTCATAACTTCCTCCTACGAGCAGTACTTC

clone_size: -
v_call: TRBV29-1
j_call: TRBJ1-1
d_call: -
cdr3_aa: CSVTLDMNTEAFF
cdr3_nt: TGCAGCGTGACCCTCGATATGAACACTGAAGCTTTCTTT

clone_size: -
v_call: TRBV10-2
j_call: TRBJ1-5
d_call: TRBD1
cdr3_aa: CASAPGTGVEPQHF
cdr3_nt: TGCGCCAGCGCTCCTGGGACAGGGGTAGAGCCCCAGCATTTT

clone_size: few
v_call: TRBV28
j_call: TRBJ2-5
d_call: -
cdr3_aa: CASRPGGDQETQYF
cdr3_nt: TGTGCCAGCAGACCCGGCGGGGACCAAGAGACCCAGTACTTC

clone_size: -
v_call: TRBV5-1
j_call: TRBJ2-7
d_call: -
cdr3_aa: CASSSGRVISYEQYF
cdr3_nt: TGCGCCAGCAGCTCGGGGCGCGTAATCTCCTACGAGCAGTACTTC

clone_size: -
v_call: TRBV7-2
j_call: TRBJ2-5
d_call: -
cdr3_aa: CASSLFSWKETQYF
cdr3_nt: TGTGCCAGCAGCTTATTCTCCTGGAAAGAGACCCAGTACTTC

clone_size: -
v_call: TRBV7-9
j_call: TRBJ2-7
d_call: -
cdr3_aa: CASSNYEQYF
cdr3_nt: TGTGCCAGCAGCAACTACGAGCAGTACTTC

clone_size: many
v_call: TRBV6-5
j_call: TRBJ2-7
d_call: TRBD2
cdr3_aa: CASSYQSGGYEQYF
cdr3_nt: TGTGCCAGCAGTTACCAAAGCGGGGGATACGAGCAGTACTTC

clone_size: many
v_call: TRBV6-1
j_call: TRBJ2-2
d_call: TRBD1
cdr3_aa: CASNGDRPNTGELFF
cdr3_nt: TGTGCCAGCAACGGGGACAGGCCGAACACCGGGGAGCTGTTTTTT